This T cell receptor beta chain was documented in a study of OX40 agonist ivuxolimab in advanced cancers. Study results and limitations: At doses 0.1 to 3.0 mg/kg, CD4+ and CD8+ clones expanded.

The CDR3 is 15 residues long. Trimming stripped 2 bases from V and 4 bases from J, with 15 bases between. Germline V gene lookup returns CDR1 MNHEY and CDR2 SVGAGI. TCRdb keeps only in-frame clones here, not all; method: immunoSEQ multiplex PCR. The sample holds around 45,000 clones; about nine tenths are singletons and the top ten take around 1%. Of note for this clone: Its antigen remains unknown.

The source was CD4+ or CD8+ T cells sorted from blood, collected in a trial of the OX40 agonist ivuxolimab. The chain couples TRBV6-5 to TRBJ2-7; maybe TRBD2 (5 bases). This receptor was taken from an adult with an advanced solid tumor such as melanoma, head and neck, liver or kidney cancer. The CDR3 loop is CASSYAAEAPYEQYF. CDR3 nucleotides: TGTGCCAGCAGTTACGCGGCGGAGGCTCCGTACGAGCAGTACTTC.